This T cell receptor (beta chain) originates from a study of control samples from healthy donors and cancer patients. Method: immunoSEQ multiplex PCR; TCRdb's copy keeps in-frame clones and lacks some. The repertoire consists of approximately 170,000 clones, with roughly 90% occurring once and the leading ten covering less than 0.75%. The receptor was isolated from a woman aged 25 to 39 in good health. Sequenced material: blood.

Written as DNA, the CDR3 is TGTGCCAGCTCACCACCAGTCGGGAAGGTAGGCGAGCAGTACTTC. Translating gives CASSPPVGKVGEQYF. This chain connects TRBV18 to TRBJ2-7; the D gene is possibly TRBD2 (5 bases). This CDR3 has 15 amino acids. CDR1 and CDR2 (germline): KGHSH, LQKENI. The V gene lost 0 bases and the J gene lost 6 bases, with 15 bases spanning the gap.